Listed below are T cell receptor beta chains from one sample, sequenced in a study of blood T cell repertoires in COVID-19. Sequencing was performed with immunoSEQ multiplex PCR; in TCRdb, only in-frame clones are kept and a portion is missing. The sample has more than 45,000 clones; approximately 83% are singletons. Sequenced material: peripheral blood. Every receptor here comes from a woman aged 80 or older with acute or convalescent COVID-19. Each CDR3 is given with its conserved first and last residue. Fields, in order: CDR3 DNA, CDR3 protein, D gene, CDR3 length, J gene, V gene, clone size. The D gene is left open where the match is weak. Size is omitted from some rows. Given values are once, few, many or a class for expanded clones.

DNA: TGTGCCAGCAGGGACAACTCCTACGAGCAGTACTTC
CDR3: CASRDNSYEQYF
D: NA
length: 12
J: TRBJ2-7
V: TRBV7-9
size: NA

DNA: TGTGCCAGCAGCTCGGTGGGGACAAGAGGCACAGATACGCAGTATTTT
CDR3: CASSSVGTRGTDTQYF
D: NA
length: 16
J: TRBJ2-3
V: TRBV11-2
size: NA

DNA: TGTGCCAGCAGCTTAGGTCAAAGGGGGATGACCTATAATTCACCCCTCCACTTT
CDR3: CASSLGQRGMTYNSPLHF
D: NA
length: 18
J: TRBJ1-6
V: TRBV7-2
size: NA

DNA: TGCACCAGCAGCCGCGAAGCCCCTCATGAGCAGTTCTTC
CDR3: CTSSREAPHEQFF
D: NA
length: 13
J: TRBJ2-1
V: TRBV1
size: NA

DNA: TGTGCCAGTAGTAGGGGGGACAGGCCTTATGGCTACACCTTC
CDR3: CASSRGDRPYGYTF
D: TRBD1
length: 14
J: TRBJ1-2
V: TRBV19
size: once

DNA: TGTGCCAGCAGCTTGGCCGTAGGGGGGGCCGGCACAGATACGCAGTATTTT
CDR3: CASSLAVGGAGTDTQYF
D: NA
length: 17
J: TRBJ2-3
V: TRBV5-4
size: NA

DNA: TGTGCCAGCAGCTCGGACATGTTGAACACTGAAGCTTTCTTT
CDR3: CASSSDMLNTEAFF
D: NA
length: 14
J: TRBJ1-1
V: TRBV5-6
size: NA

DNA: TGTGCCAGCAGCCGAGACAGCAGCTCTGGAAACACCATATATTTT
CDR3: CASSRDSSSGNTIYF
D: NA
length: 15
J: TRBJ1-3
V: TRBV9
size: NA

DNA: TGTGCCAGCAGCCCTACCCAGATCCGACAGGTGGGACACGAGCAGTACTTC
CDR3: CASSPTQIRQVGHEQYF
D: NA
length: 17
J: TRBJ2-7
V: TRBV14
size: NA

DNA: TGTGCCAGCAGCAAGGGAGCAGGGGGCCAGGACGTCTTCCACTACGAGCAGTACTTC
CDR3: CASSKGAGGQDVFHYEQYF
D: NA
length: 19
J: TRBJ2-7
V: TRBV21-1
size: NA

DNA: TGTGCCAGTAGTATAGAGGAGGCGTACGGAGGCTACACCTTC
CDR3: CASSIEEAYGGYTF
D: NA
length: 14
J: TRBJ1-2
V: TRBV19
size: once

DNA: TGTGCCTGGAGCCCCCATAGCTCACCCCTCCACTTT
CDR3: CAWSPHSSPLHF
D: NA
length: 12
J: TRBJ1-6
V: TRBV30
size: NA

DNA: TGTGCCAGCAGCCCCAGTGGGGGGGCCCCCGGGGAGCTGTTTTTT
CDR3: CASSPSGGAPGELFF
D: NA
length: 15
J: TRBJ2-2
V: TRBV5-4
size: NA

DNA: TGTGCCAGCAGCGTAGAGGGAGGGAGCTCCGAGCAGTACTTC
CDR3: CASSVEGGSSEQYF
D: TRBD2
length: 14
J: TRBJ2-7
V: TRBV9
size: NA

DNA: TGTGCCAGCAGTCCAGCGGCAGCCACCTACGAGCAGTACTTC
CDR3: CASSPAAATYEQYF
D: NA
length: 14
J: TRBJ2-7
V: TRBV2
size: NA

DNA: TGTGCCAGCAGCTTCAGCGAGCAATTCGGAAACACCATATATTTT
CDR3: CASSFSEQFGNTIYF
D: NA
length: 15
J: TRBJ1-3
V: TRBV7-8
size: NA